The sequence of this T cell receptor beta chain was determined in a study of T cells in tuberculosis. On the study more broadly: In South Africa, adults with active tuberculosis were compared with IGRA-negative and latently infected IGRA-positive adolescents. Findings and caveats of the study: Smaller distances to GMM-specific TCRs suggested their expansion in active tuberculosis. Smaller alpha distances in active tuberculosis partly reflected shorter CDR3-alpha lengths.

Generated by immunoSEQ multiplex PCR, the TCRdb table keeps only in-frame clones and is missing some. This sample has some 26,000 clones; approximately 94% occur once, and the top ten carry 15% to 20%. Points on this clone: What it recognizes is unknown.

This CDR3 is built from 16 residues. With V trimmed by 3 bases and J by 3 bases, 7 bases remained unmatched. Germline lookup yields CDR1 MGHDK and CDR2 SYGVNS. The receptor's source is a donor between 10 and 29 years old with latent tuberculosis or without tuberculosis infection. Some clones in this sample may be carry-over from other donors' samples. Sequencing was carried out using PBMCs. This sequence joins TRBV25-1 and TRBJ2-3; TRBD1 matches 9 bases. CDR3 nucleotide sequence: TGTGCCAGCAGTGAGGACAGGGGTGGTTCAACAGATACGCAGTATTTT. Translating it yields CASSEDRGGSTDTQYF.